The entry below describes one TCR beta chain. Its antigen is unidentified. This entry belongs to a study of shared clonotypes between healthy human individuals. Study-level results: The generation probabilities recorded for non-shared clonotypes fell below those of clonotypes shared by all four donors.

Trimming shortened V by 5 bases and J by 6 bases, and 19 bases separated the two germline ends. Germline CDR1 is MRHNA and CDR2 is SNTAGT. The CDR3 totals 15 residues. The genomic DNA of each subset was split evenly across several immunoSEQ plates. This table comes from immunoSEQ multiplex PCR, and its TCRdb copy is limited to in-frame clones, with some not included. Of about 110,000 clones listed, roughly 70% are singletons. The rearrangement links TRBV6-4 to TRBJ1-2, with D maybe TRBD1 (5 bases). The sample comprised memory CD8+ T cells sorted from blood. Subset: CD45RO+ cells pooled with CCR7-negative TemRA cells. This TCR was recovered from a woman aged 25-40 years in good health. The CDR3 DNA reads TGTGCCAGCAGTTTGACCGAGGGGATCGTGGATGGCTACACCTTC. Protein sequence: CASSLTEGIVDGYTF.